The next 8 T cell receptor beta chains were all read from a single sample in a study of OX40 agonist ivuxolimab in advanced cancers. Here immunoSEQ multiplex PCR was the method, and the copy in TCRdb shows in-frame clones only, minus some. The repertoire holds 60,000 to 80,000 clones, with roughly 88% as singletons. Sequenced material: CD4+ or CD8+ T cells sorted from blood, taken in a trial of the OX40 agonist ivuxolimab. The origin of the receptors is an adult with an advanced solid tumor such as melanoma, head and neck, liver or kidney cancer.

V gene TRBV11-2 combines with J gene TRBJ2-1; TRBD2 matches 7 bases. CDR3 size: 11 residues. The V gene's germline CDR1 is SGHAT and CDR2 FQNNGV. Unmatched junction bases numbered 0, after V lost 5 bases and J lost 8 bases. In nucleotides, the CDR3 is TGTGCCAGCAGCCGGGGGGATGAGCAGTTCTTC. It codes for CASSRGDEQFF.

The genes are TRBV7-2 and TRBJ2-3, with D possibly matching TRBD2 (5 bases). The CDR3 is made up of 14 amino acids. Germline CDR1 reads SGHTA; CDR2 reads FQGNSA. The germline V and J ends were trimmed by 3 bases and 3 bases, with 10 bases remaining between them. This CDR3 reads CASSFAGQTDTQYF. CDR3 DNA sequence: TGTGCCAGCAGCTTCGCGGGCCAGACAGATACGCAGTATTTT.

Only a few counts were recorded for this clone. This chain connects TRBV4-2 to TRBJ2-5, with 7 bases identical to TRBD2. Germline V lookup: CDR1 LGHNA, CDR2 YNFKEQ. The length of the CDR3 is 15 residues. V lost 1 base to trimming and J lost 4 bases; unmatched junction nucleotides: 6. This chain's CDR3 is CASSQGSGEGETQYF. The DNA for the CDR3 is TGTGCCAGCAGCCAAGGAAGCGGGGAAGGAGAGACCCAGTACTTC.

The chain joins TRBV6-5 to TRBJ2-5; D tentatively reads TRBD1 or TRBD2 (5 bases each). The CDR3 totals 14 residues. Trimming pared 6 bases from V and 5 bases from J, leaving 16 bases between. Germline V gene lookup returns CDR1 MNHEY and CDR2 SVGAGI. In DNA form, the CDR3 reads TGTGCCAGCAGCCGGACGGGGCACTTGGAGACCCAGTACTTC. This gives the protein CASSRTGHLETQYF.

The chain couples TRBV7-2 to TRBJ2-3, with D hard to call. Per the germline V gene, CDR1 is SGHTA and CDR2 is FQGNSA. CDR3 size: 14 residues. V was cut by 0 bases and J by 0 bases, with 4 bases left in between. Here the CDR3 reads CASSLAGSTDTQYF. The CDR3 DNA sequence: TGTGCCAGCAGCTTAGCGGGGAGCACAGATACGCAGTATTTT.

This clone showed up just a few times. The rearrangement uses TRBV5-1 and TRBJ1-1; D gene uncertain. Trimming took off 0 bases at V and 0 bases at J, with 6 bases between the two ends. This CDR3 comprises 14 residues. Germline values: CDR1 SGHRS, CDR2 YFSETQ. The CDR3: CASSLEHMNTEAFF. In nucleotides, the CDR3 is TGCGCCAGCAGCTTGGAACATATGAACACTGAAGCTTTCTTT.

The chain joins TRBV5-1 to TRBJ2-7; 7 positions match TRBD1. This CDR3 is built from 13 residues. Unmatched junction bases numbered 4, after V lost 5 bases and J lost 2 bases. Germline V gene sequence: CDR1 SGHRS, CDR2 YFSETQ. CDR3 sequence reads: CASRRGQPYEQYF. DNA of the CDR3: TGCGCCAGCAGAAGGGGACAGCCCTACGAGCAGTACTTC.

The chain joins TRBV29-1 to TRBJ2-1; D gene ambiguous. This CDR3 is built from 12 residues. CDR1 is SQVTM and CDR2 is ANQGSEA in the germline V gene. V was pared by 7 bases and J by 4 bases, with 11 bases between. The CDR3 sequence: CSAGTFYNEQFF. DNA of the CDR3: TGCAGCGCTGGAACCTTTTACAATGAGCAGTTCTTC.